The 23 T cell receptor beta chains given below trace back to one sample, sequenced in a study of T cell repertoires in cytomegalovirus infection. TCRdb reprocessed the reads with MiXCR, giving one entry per CDR3 protein. This table has just under 550,000 distinct CDR3 sequences, about a quarter appearing once. Sequencing was done on a sample of PBMCs. These receptor sequences come from a human donor in good health (CMV status not recorded). Some clones in this sample may be carry-over from other donors' samples.

Many counts were recorded for this clonotype. This chain links TRBV7-6 with TRBJ2-1, with TRBD2 matching 7 bases. In germline, CDR1 is SGHVS, CDR2 FNYEAQ. This CDR3 contains 16 residues. V lost 4 bases and J lost 7; bases outside the gene matches: 13. The CDR3 bases are TGTGCCAGCAGCTGGGGCGGGCGGGGGAGGGTGAATGAGCAGTTCTTC. This translates into CASSWGGRGRVNEQFF.

The sample holds a few counts of this clonotype. The chain links TRBV4-3 to TRBJ1-2; no clear D gene. The germline gives CDR1 LGHNA, CDR2 YSLEER. CDR3 size: 13 residues. Trimming stripped 5 bases from V and 5 bases from J, with 12 bases between. The CDR3 spells CASSESMGYGYTF. Here the CDR3 DNA reads TGCGCCAGCAGCGAATCTATGGGGTATGGCTACACCTTC.

The sample holds a few counts of this clonotype. The V gene is TRBV12-3 or TRBV12-4, the J gene TRBJ2-1, with D hard to call. V was cut by 3 bases and J by 6 bases, with 9 bases left in between. This CDR3 contains 13 residues. CDR3 region: CASSFPVGNEQFF. Here the CDR3 DNA reads TGTGCCAGCAGTTTCCCTGTGGGCAATGAGCAGTTCTTC.

This clonotype was seen a few times. V is TRBV5-5 and J is TRBJ2-5; D is undetermined. CDR3 length: 15 amino acids. CDR1 and CDR2 (germline): SGHKS, YYEKEE (reference sequence). V was trimmed by 4 bases and J by 5 bases, leaving 18 bases between them. The CDR3 is CASSGTDQSHETQYF. The CDR3, as DNA: TGTGCCAGCAGCGGAACGGACCAATCCCATGAGACCCAGTACTTC.

The V and J genes are TRBV29-1 and TRBJ2-5; D is possibly TRBD2 (6 bases). From germline, CDR1 is SQVTM and CDR2 ANQGSEA. Trimming shortened V by 8 bases and J by 2 bases, and 18 bases separated the two germline ends. CDR3 length equals 14 residues. CDR3 sequence (DNA): TGCAGCATTTCTCCGGGACTTATACAAGAGACCCAGTACTTC. Its translation: CSISPGLIQETQYF.

This clonotype was recorded many times. CDR3 bases: TGTGCCAGCAGCTTAAGGGGGCGGGGAGCTTTCTTT. This gives the protein CASSLRGRGAFF. The rearrangement uses TRBV11-2 and TRBJ1-1, with 7 bases fitting TRBD1. Per germline, CDR1 SGHAT and CDR2 FQNNGV. V trimming: 2 bases; J trimming: 10 bases; junction bases outside the gene matches: 4. This CDR3 comprises 12 residues. The full variable domain, in which reference TRBV11-2 and TRBJ1-1 provide the parts outside the CDR3, is EAGVAQSPRYKIIEKRQSVAFWCNPISGHATLYWYQQILGQGPKLLIQFQNNGVVDDSQLPKDRFSAERLKGVDSTLKIQPAKLEDSAVYLCASSLRGRGAFFGQGTRLTVV.

V usage is TRBV11-3 and J usage is TRBJ2-3; no reliable D call. Deletions cut 4 bases from V and 5 bases from J, with 10 bases between. Germline V gene lookup returns CDR1 SGHNT and CDR2 YENEEA. The CDR3 runs to 13 residues. The chain's CDR3 is CASSWDWGDTQYF. The CDR3 region has the DNA TGTGCCAGCAGCTGGGATTGGGGAGATACGCAGTATTTT. The full variable domain, completed using reference TRBV11-3 and TRBJ2-3, is EAGVVQSPRYKIIEKKQPVAFWCNPISGHNTLYWYLQNLGQGPELLIRYENEEAVDDSQLPKDRFSAERLKGVDSTLKIQPAELGDSAVYLCASSWDWGDTQYFGPGTRLTVL.

The rearrangement joins TRBV4-2 to TRBJ2-5; D is ambiguous. There are 14 residues in the CDR3. The V end lost 0 bases, the J end lost 1 base, and 6 bases lay between the germline ends. Germline V gives CDR1 LGHNA, CDR2 YNFKEQ. The CDR3 DNA follows: TGTGCCAGCAGCCAAGATCAGGCCCAAGAGACCCAGTACTTC. Translation: CASSQDQAQETQYF.

This clonotype was detected many times. V is TRBV7-2 and J is TRBJ1-3; D may be TRBD1 (5 bases). The CDR3 consists of 15 residues. Germline V gene lookup returns CDR1 SGHTA and CDR2 FQGNSA. The germline V and J ends were trimmed by 5 bases and 2 bases, with 13 bases remaining between them. CDR3 nucleotides: TGTGCCAGCAGCGCCCAGGGCCAAGCTGGAAACACCATATATTTT. It yields the protein CASSAQGQAGNTIYF.

This clonotype has at least ten counts. For the CDR3, the DNA is TGTGCCAGCAGCTTAACGGGACTAGCGGCTTTAACCCCATCCTACAATGAGCAGTTCTTC. Its protein product is CASSLTGLAALTPSYNEQFF. The chain recombines TRBV7-3 with TRBJ2-1, with TRBD2 matching 11 bases. The germline CDR1 and CDR2 sequences are SGHTA and FQGTGA. This CDR3 is 20 amino acids long. Trimming at V came to 0 bases and at J to 1 base, leaving 11 bases not matched to a gene.

The V call is TRBV27, the J call TRBJ2-4, with TRBD1 identical over 8 bases. Trimming removed 7 bases from V and 2 bases from J; junction bases left unmatched: 4. There are 14 residues in the CDR3. Germline loops: CDR1 MNHEY, CDR2 SMNVEV (reference sequence). The CDR3 sequence: CASTGQGTKNIQYF. The DNA for the CDR3 is TGTGCCAGCACAGGACAGGGAACCAAAAACATTCAGTACTTC.

The chain is built from TRBV20-1 and TRBJ2-6; D not certain. Germline lookup yields CDR1 DFQATT and CDR2 SNEGSKA (reference sequence). This CDR3 contains 13 residues. Trimming removed 4 bases at V and 0 bases at J, with 4 bases between. This CDR3 reads CSAMNSGANVLTF. CDR3 DNA sequence: TGCAGTGCTATGAACTCTGGGGCCAACGTCCTGACTTTC.

This clonotype was counted between two and nine times. The chain links TRBV6-2 or TRBV6-3 to TRBJ2-5; 14 bases line up with TRBD2. The CDR3 runs to 17 residues. The V segment lost 7 bases and the J segment 0 bases; nucleotides outside the gene matches: 7. Per germline, CDR1 MNHEY and CDR2 SVGEGT. The CDR3 here is CASNREGLAGDQETQYF. CDR3 sequence (DNA): TGTGCCAGCAACCGAGAGGGACTAGCGGGAGACCAAGAGACCCAGTACTTC.

The chain combines TRBV19 with TRBJ1-5; no clear D. Looked up from germline, CDR1 is LNHDA and CDR2 is SQIVND (reference sequence). Trimming left V 3 bases short and J 2 bases short, with 11 bases between. The CDR3 is 15 residues long. CDR3 sequence: CASSIEPLGNQPQHF. CDR3 nucleotides: TGTGCCAGTAGTATCGAACCCTTGGGCAATCAGCCCCAGCATTTT.

This clonotype was observed a few times. The V and J genes are TRBV7-7 and TRBJ2-2; 14 nucleotides line up with TRBD2. Per germline, CDR1 SSHAT and CDR2 FNYEAQ (reference sequence). V shed 5 bases and J 0 bases; nucleotides not matched to a gene: 5. This CDR3 has 18 amino acids. The DNA for the CDR3 is TGTGCCAGCAGCCCGCGACTAGCGGGAGGGCCGAACACCGGGGAGCTGTTTTTT. It encodes CASSPRLAGGPNTGELFF.

The chain is built from TRBV28 and TRBJ2-7, with D hard to call. CDR3 length: 13 residues. Trimming shortened V by 6 bases and J by 1 base, and 10 bases separated the two germline ends. Germline V gene data show CDR1 as MDHEN and CDR2 as SYDVKM. The CDR3 bases are TGTGCCAGCAGCTATCTTATTTCCTACGAGCAGTACTTC. This encodes CASSYLISYEQYF.

With respect to this clonotype: A junction end diverges from the germline sequence, so it may reflect a read error. The genes are TRBV7-6 and TRBJ1-1, with D perhaps matching TRBD1 (6 bases). Germline lookup yields CDR1 SGHVS and CDR2 FNYEAQ. The CDR3 extends over 13 amino acids. This CDR3 is CASSLGQNTKAFF. CDR3 coding DNA: TGTGCTAGCAGCTTAGGACAGAACACTAAAGCTTTCTTT.

This clonotype came up a few times. This CDR3 reads CAWSVRDRTYGNTIYF. The CDR3 DNA reads TGTGCCTGGAGTGTAAGGGACCGTACCTATGGAAACACCATATATTTT. The V and J genes are TRBV30 and TRBJ1-3; possibly TRBD1 for D (5 bases). This CDR3 is 16 amino acids long. Germline assignment: CDR1 GTSNPN and CDR2 SVGIG (reference sequence). The V and J ends lost 0 bases and 3 bases respectively, with 15 bases between them.

The V gene is TRBV19, the J gene TRBJ1-2; TRBD1 matches 7 bases. The CDR3 runs to 14 residues. J was trimmed by 6 bases and V by 7 bases; bases with no gene match: 11. Germline V lookup: CDR1 LNHDA, CDR2 SQIVND (reference sequence). CDR3 coding DNA: TGTGCCAGTACTCCCGACAGGGTGGGGAATGGCTACACCTTC. Translating it yields CASTPDRVGNGYTF.

The table lists this clonotype with many counts. V gene TRBV7-2 combines with J gene TRBJ1-1; D unresolved. Trimming removed 1 base at V and 0 bases at J, with 9 bases between. Per germline, CDR1 SGHTA and CDR2 FQGNSA. The CDR3 runs 15 residues. The CDR3 sequence is CASSLGLRMNTEAFF. In DNA, the CDR3 is TGTGCCAGCAGCTTAGGGCTCAGAATGAACACTGAAGCTTTCTTT.

There are a few counts of this clonotype. The chain employs TRBV11-2 and TRBJ2-5; D perhaps matches TRBD2 (5 bases). The CDR3 runs to 13 residues. Germline loops: CDR1 SGHAT, CDR2 FQNNGV. V lost 6 bases and J 5 bases, leaving 13 bases between the germline ends. CDR3 sequence reads: CASRAAGWETQYF. DNA of the CDR3: TGTGCCAGCAGGGCCGCGGGCTGGGAGACCCAGTACTTC.

This clonotype was found a few times. The V call is TRBV19, the J call TRBJ1-3; D not resolved. The CDR3 length is 13 residues. Germline V gene data show CDR1 as LNHDA and CDR2 as SQIVND (reference sequence). With 7 bases removed from V and 0 bases from J, the gap between germline ends came to 7 bases. CDR3 sequence reads: CASILLSGNTIYF. The CDR3 DNA is TGTGCCAGTATTCTCCTCTCTGGAAACACCATATATTTT.

This chain uses TRBV2 with TRBJ1-5; D gene unclear. V was shortened by 2 bases and J by 2 bases, with 10 bases between the two germline ends. The CDR3 spans 15 residues. Looked up from germline, CDR1 is SNHLY and CDR2 is FYNNEI. The CDR3 loop is CASSELANGNQPQHF. The CDR3 nucleotides read TGTGCCAGCAGTGAACTGGCGAACGGCAATCAGCCCCAGCATTTT.